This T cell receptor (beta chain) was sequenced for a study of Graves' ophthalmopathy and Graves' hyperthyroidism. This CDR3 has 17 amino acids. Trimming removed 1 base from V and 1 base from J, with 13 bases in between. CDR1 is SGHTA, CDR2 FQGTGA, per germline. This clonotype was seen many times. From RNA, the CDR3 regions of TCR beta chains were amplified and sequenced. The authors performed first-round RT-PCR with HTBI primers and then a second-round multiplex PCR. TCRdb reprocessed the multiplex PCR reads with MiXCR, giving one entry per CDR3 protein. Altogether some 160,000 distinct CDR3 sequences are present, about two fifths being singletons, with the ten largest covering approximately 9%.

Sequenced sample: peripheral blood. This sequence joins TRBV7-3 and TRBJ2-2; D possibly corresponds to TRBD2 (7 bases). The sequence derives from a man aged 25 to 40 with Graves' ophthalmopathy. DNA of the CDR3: TGTGCCAGCAGCTTAAAGCGGGACACCAAGAACACCGGGGAGCTGTTTTTT. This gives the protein CASSLKRDTKNTGELFF.